These 4 T cell receptor beta chains share one sample of origin, sequenced in a study of blood T cell repertoires in COVID-19. Method: immunoSEQ multiplex PCR; TCRdb's copy keeps in-frame clones and lacks some. The sample includes about 170,000 clones, about 79% of them seen just once. The sequenced sample consisted of PBMCs or T cells enriched from blood (not recorded which). The receptors were sampled from a man over 45 who had recovered from COVID-19.

V and J are TRBV27 and TRBJ1-6, with D possibly matching TRBD1 (6 bases). The CDR3 runs to 22 residues. The V and J ends lost 5 bases and 0 bases respectively, with 29 bases between them. Germline V gives CDR1 MNHEY, CDR2 SMNVEV (reference sequence). CDR3 bases: TGTGCCAGCAGTCCAAAACCGGACAGAGGACTCCTCTTCAGCTCCTATAATTCACCCCTCCACTTT. Translated: CASSPKPDRGLLFSSYNSPLHF.

A few counts support this clone. The chain couples TRBV20-1 to TRBJ2-7, with D hard to call. Trimming removed 6 bases from V and 0 bases from J, with 6 bases in between. The germline V gene has CDR1 DFQATT and CDR2 SNEGSKA (reference sequence). The CDR3 consists of 11 residues. The CDR3 loop reads CSALVSYEQYF. The DNA for the CDR3 is TGCAGTGCCCTAGTCTCCTACGAGCAGTACTTC.

The J gene is TRBJ1-3, the V gene TRBV11-2; no clear D gene. CDR1 and CDR2 (germline): SGHAT, FQNNGV. V lost 4 bases and J lost 0, with 4 bases in between. The CDR3 is made up of 13 amino acids. The CDR3 is CASSSSSGNTIYF. DNA for the CDR3: TGTGCCAGCAGCTCCTCCTCTGGAAACACCATATATTTT.

The rearrangement links TRBV9 to TRBJ2-2, with TRBD1 matching 10 bases. CDR3 size: 16 residues. Germline V gene sequence: CDR1 SGDLS, CDR2 YYNGEE. The J segment lost 2 bases and the V segment lost 3 bases, leaving 4 bases of the junction unmatched. The CDR3 bases are TGTGCCAGCAGCGCTAGACAGGGGGCCAACACCGGGGAGCTGTTTTTT. Translated: CASSARQGANTGELFF. The entire variable domain, with the rest obtained from reference TRBV9 and TRBJ2-2, is as follows: DSGVTQTPKHLITATGQRVTLRCSPRSGDLSVYWYQQSLDQGLQFLIQYYNGEERAKGNILERFSAQQFPDLHSELNLSSLELGDSALYFCASSARQGANTGELFFGEGSRLTVL.